The 19 T cell receptor beta chains reported below all come from one sample, sequenced in a study of early T cells in non-severe SARS-CoV-2 infection. TCRdb passed the 5' RACE reads through MiXCR, listing each CDR3 protein once. The sample lists about 54,000 distinct CDR3 sequences, around 8% occurring once. The specimen comprised whole blood, sampled at baseline. Source of these receptors: an adult who was a healthcare worker with PCR-confirmed SARS-CoV-2 infection or an uninfected control (not recorded which).

This chain links TRBV3-1 with TRBJ2-7; TRBD2 agrees at 12 bases. The CDR3 is 16 amino acids. The ends lost 1 base at V and 2 bases at J; junction bases unmatched: 3. Germline lookup yields CDR1 LGHDT and CDR2 YNNKEL (reference sequence). The CDR3 bases are TGTGCCAGCAGCCAAGTTACTAGCGGGAGGCCCTACGAGCAGTACTTC. It codes for CASSQVTSGRPYEQYF.

This clonotype was seen many times. The chain recombines TRBV18 with TRBJ1-5; 10 nucleotides agree with TRBD1. The germline V gene encodes CDR1 KGHSH and CDR2 LQKENI. This CDR3 has 16 residues. Trimming cost V 4 bases and J 0 bases; bases outside gene matches: 3. As DNA, the CDR3 is TGTGCCAGCTCACGAGGACAGGGGGGTAGCAATCAGCCCCAGCATTTT. It encodes CASSRGQGGSNQPQHF. The variable domain in full, with the rest retrieved from reference TRBV18 and TRBJ1-5, is NAGVMQNPRHLVRRRGQEARLRCSPMKGHSHVYWYRQLPEEGLKFMVYLQKENIIDESGMPKERFSAEFPKEGPSILRIQQVVRGDSAAYFCASSRGQGGSNQPQHFGDGTRLSIL.

This clonotype appeared many times. The chain recombines TRBV4-2 with TRBJ2-7; 8 bases match TRBD2. V was pared by 1 base and J by 4 bases, with 6 bases of the junction left unmatched. The CDR3 has 15 residues. Germline CDR1 is LGHNA and CDR2 is YNFKEQ. The CDR3: CASSQGLAGQYEQYF. Here the CDR3 DNA reads TGTGCCAGCAGCCAAGGGCTAGCGGGCCAATACGAGCAGTACTTC.

In its sample, this clonotype was seen many times. The V gene is TRBV27, the J gene TRBJ1-5; no clear D. This CDR3 spans 16 amino acids. Trimming left V 4 bases short and J 1 base short, with 14 bases between. Germline values: CDR1 MNHEY, CDR2 SMNVEV (reference sequence). The CDR3 DNA is TGTGCCAGCAGTTCGACGGGAATCGGCAGCAATCAGCCCCAGCATTTT. Translation gives CASSSTGIGSNQPQHF.

This clonotype was recorded a few times. The chain recombines TRBV19 with TRBJ1-5, with D uncertain. Germline CDR1 is LNHDA and CDR2 is SQIVND (reference sequence). This CDR3 contains 17 residues. Trimming cost V 9 bases and J 0 bases, with 21 bases left between them. The CDR3 DNA reads as TGTGCCAGCCAGGACGTCGGAGGGCTTCTTAGCAATCAGCCCCAGCATTTT. Translating gives CASQDVGGLLSNQPQHF.

A few counts support this clonotype. The chain has TRBV21-1 and TRBJ2-5. TRBV21-1 is a listed pseudogene. The CDR3 has 12 amino acids. The CDR3: CASRLKKETQYF. The DNA of the CDR3 is TGTGCCAGCAGATTGAAAAAAGAGACCCAGTACTTC.

The chain combines TRBV12-3 or TRBV12-4 with TRBJ2-3; D may be TRBD2 (6 bases). This CDR3 spans 12 amino acids. V was cut by 5 bases and J by 9 bases, with 12 bases left in between. The CDR3 here is CASSPGTWTQYF. The DNA for the CDR3 is TGTGCCAGCAGTCCCGGGACTTGGACGCAGTATTTT.

This clonotype has a count of ten or more. The chain combines TRBV20-1 with TRBJ2-2; no clear D gene. The CDR3 extends over 11 amino acids. Trimming removed 6 bases from V and 8 bases from J, with 10 bases in between. The V gene's germline CDR1 is DFQATT and CDR2 SNEGSKA (reference sequence). CDR3 DNA sequence: TGCAGTGCCACAGATTCGGGGGAGCTGTTTTTT. Translation gives CSATDSGELFF.

The chain combines TRBV5-1 with TRBJ1-2; perhaps TRBD1 as D (5 bases). Looked up from germline, CDR1 is SGHRS and CDR2 is YFSETQ. The ends were cut back, 0 bases at V and 8 bases at J, with 14 bases in the middle. The CDR3 sequence is 14 residues long. The CDR3 DNA reads as TGCGCCAGCAGCTTGGAGGGGCAGGGCGGCGGCTACACCTTC. Translating gives CASSLEGQGGGYTF.

This clonotype was observed many times. This rearrangement joins TRBV6-5 to TRBJ2-7; possibly TRBD1 for D (6 bases). V lost 2 bases and J 4 bases, leaving 6 bases between the germline ends. This CDR3 is built from 12 residues. CDR1 is MNHEY, CDR2 SVGAGI, per germline. CDR3 DNA: TGTGCCAGCAGTTACAGGGGGTACGAGCAGTACTTC. Its translation: CASSYRGYEQYF.

This clonotype was observed at least ten times. The J gene is TRBJ2-7, the V gene TRBV7-6; the match to TRBD1 covers 9 bases. The CDR3 consists of 15 residues. Germline CDR1 and CDR2: SGHVS and FNYEAQ. Losses at the gene ends were 1 base for V and 2 bases for J; bases not matched to a gene: 3. CDR3 DNA: TGTGCCAGCAGCTTAGGGACAGGGGAAACCTACGAGCAGTACTTC. Translating it yields CASSLGTGETYEQYF. The full variable domain, in which reference TRBV7-6 and TRBJ2-7 provide the parts outside the CDR3, is GAGVSQSPRYKVTKRGQDVALRCDPISGHVSLYWYRQALGQGPEFLTYFNYEAQQDKSGLPNDRFSAERPEGSISTLTIQRTEQRDSAMYRCASSLGTGETYEQYFGPGTRLTVT.

This clonotype has more than one count but fewer than ten. The chain has TRBV6-5 and TRBJ2-1; possible D gene TRBD1, 8 bases. In germline, CDR1 is MNHEY, CDR2 SVGAGI. The V and J ends lost 6 bases and 3 bases respectively, with 15 bases between them. The length of the CDR3 is 15 residues. Here the CDR3 reads CASRTGGGIYNEQFF. The CDR3 nucleotides are TGTGCCAGCAGAACAGGGGGGGGGATCTACAATGAGCAGTTCTTC.

The chain recombines TRBV28 with TRBJ2-7, with TRBD1 matching over 7 bases. Germline V gene sequence: CDR1 MDHEN, CDR2 SYDVKM. Trimming cost V 3 bases and J 5 bases; bases outside gene matches: 7. CDR3 size: 14 residues. The CDR3 nucleotides read TGTGCCAGCAGTTTTACGGGACAGATCAACGAGCAGTACTTC. This gives the protein CASSFTGQINEQYF.

This clonotype occurred a few times. The genes are TRBV19 and TRBJ1-1, with D tentatively TRBD1 (5 bases). Germline-derived CDR1 and CDR2 are LNHDA and SQIVND (reference sequence). The germline V and J ends were trimmed by 6 bases and 4 bases, with 12 bases remaining between them. CDR3 size: 13 residues. The CDR3 DNA reads TGTGCCAGTAGCCAGCGGGACCGCACTGAAGCTTTCTTT. It translates to CASSQRDRTEAFF.

In this sample, this clonotype turned up a few times. This sequence joins TRBV27 and TRBJ1-2; no reliable D call. V was pared by 4 bases and J by 2 bases, with 20 bases between. CDR3 length: 17 residues. CDR1 is MNHEY, CDR2 SMNVEV, per germline (reference sequence). The CDR3 region is CASSSATADPRNYGYTF. CDR3 DNA: TGTGCCAGCAGTTCAGCTACAGCCGACCCTCGAAACTATGGCTACACCTTC.

The chain employs TRBV28 and TRBJ2-7, with D perhaps given as TRBD1 or TRBD2 (5 bases each). V dropped 6 bases and J dropped 3 bases, with 15 bases sitting between them. The CDR3 sequence is 14 residues long. Germline lookup yields CDR1 MDHEN and CDR2 SYDVKM. This CDR3 reads CASSGRDGNYEQYF. In DNA, the CDR3 is TGTGCCAGCAGCGGTAGGGACGGAAACTACGAGCAGTACTTC.

This clonotype was picked up a small number of times. The rearrangement joins TRBV2 to TRBJ1-4; no clear D. Per germline, CDR1 SNHLY and CDR2 FYNNEI. The CDR3 covers 14 residues. Trimming left V 4 bases short and J 5 bases short, with 11 bases between. This chain's CDR3 is CASSGILPNEKLFF. In nucleotides, the CDR3 is TGTGCCAGCAGTGGCATTCTCCCCAATGAAAAACTGTTTTTT.

This clonotype was observed many times. The V and J genes are TRBV6-5 and TRBJ1-2; a possible D gene is TRBD1 (5 bases). The germline V and J ends were trimmed by 0 bases and 8 bases, with 19 bases remaining between them. The CDR3 contains 16 residues. Per germline, CDR1 MNHEY and CDR2 SVGAGI. DNA for the CDR3: TGTGCCAGCAGTTACTCTCTCGCGGAGGGGCGGTCGGGCTACACCTTC. Protein: CASSYSLAEGRSGYTF.

This clonotype appeared a few times. The V and J genes are TRBV12-5 and TRBJ2-1; D unresolved. Trimming pared 0 bases from V and 9 bases from J, leaving 6 bases between. The CDR3 is 12 amino acids. Germline CDR1 reads LGHNT; CDR2 reads FRNRAP. The CDR3 coding sequence is TGTGCTAGTGGTTTGGTAAAGGGTGAGCAGTTCTTC. Translation: CASGLVKGEQFF.